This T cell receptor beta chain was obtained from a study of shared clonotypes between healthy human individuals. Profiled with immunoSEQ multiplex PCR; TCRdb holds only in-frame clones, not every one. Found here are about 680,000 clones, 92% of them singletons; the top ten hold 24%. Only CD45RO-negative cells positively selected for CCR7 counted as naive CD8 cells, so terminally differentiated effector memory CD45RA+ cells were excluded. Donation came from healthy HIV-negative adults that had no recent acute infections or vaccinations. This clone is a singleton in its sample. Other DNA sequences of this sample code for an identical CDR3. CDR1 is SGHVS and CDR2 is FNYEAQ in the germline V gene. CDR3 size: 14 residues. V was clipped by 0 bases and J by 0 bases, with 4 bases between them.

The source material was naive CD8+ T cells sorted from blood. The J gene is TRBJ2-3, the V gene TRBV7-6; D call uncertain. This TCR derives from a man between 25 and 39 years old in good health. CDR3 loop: CASSLAGSTDTQYF. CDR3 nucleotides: TGTGCCAGCAGCTTAGCAGGGAGCACAGATACGCAGTATTTT.